These T cell receptor beta chains were read from a single sample in a study of blood T cell repertoires in COVID-19. This table comes from immunoSEQ multiplex PCR, and its TCRdb copy is limited to in-frame clones, with some not included. The sample has under 25,000 clones, around nine tenths seen once. Sequenced input: peripheral blood. The receptors were gathered from a human donor with active COVID-19. The donor label of this sample is uncertain. Each CDR3 is given with its conserved first and last residue. The D gene is left open where the match is weak. A clone size is listed for some rows: how often the clone was seen (once, few, many), or a class if it is expanded.

size,J,D,V,CDR3,DNA
-,TRBJ1-2,TRBD1,TRBV6-5,CASRPPGQNYGYTF,TGTGCCAGCAGGCCCCCGGGACAGAACTATGGCTACACCTTC
-,TRBJ2-5,-,TRBV11-3,CASSKRDYQETQYF,TGTGCCAGCAGCAAGAGGGACTACCAAGAGACCCAGTACTTC
-,TRBJ1-2,TRBD1,TRBV6-5,CASSYGQGTNYGYTF,TGTGCCAGCAGTTACGGACAGGGCACTAACTATGGCTACACCTTC
-,TRBJ1-2,-,TRBV3-1/TRBV3-2,CATSSGVTNYGYTF,TGTGCCACCTCCTCGGGGGTGACTAACTATGGCTACACCTTC
-,TRBJ1-5,-,TRBV19,CASTTPGQGTQPQHF,TGTGCCAGTACCACCCCCGGGCAGGGGACTCAGCCCCAGCATTTT
-,TRBJ2-3,-,TRBV5-1,CASSLGFVGTSTDTQYF,TGCGCCAGCAGCTTGGGGTTCGTGGGGACTAGCACAGATACGCAGTATTTT
-,TRBJ2-7,TRBD2,TRBV18,CASSVRASGNYEQYF,TGTGCCAGCTCAGTGAGGGCTAGCGGGAACTACGAGCAGTACTTC
-,TRBJ2-1,TRBD2,TRBV5-1,CASSGRLAGSNEQFF,TGCGCCAGCAGCGGCCGACTAGCGGGTAGCAATGAGCAGTTCTTC
once,TRBJ2-5,-,TRBV7-9,CASSPGLETQYF,TGTGCCAGCAGCCCGGGGTTGGAGACCCAGTACTTC
-,TRBJ1-3,-,TRBV9,CASSVAPSQGRNTIYF,TGTGCCAGCAGCGTAGCCCCATCGCAGGGTAGAAACACCATATATTTT
-,TRBJ2-2,-,TRBV18,CASSLSVFPPGELFF,TGTGCCAGCTCACTATCAGTCTTTCCCCCCGGGGAGCTGTTTTTT
-,TRBJ2-1,TRBD1,TRBV18,CASSPSGQGSYNEQFF,TGTGCCAGCTCACCGTCCGGACAGGGCTCCTACAATGAGCAGTTCTTC
once,TRBJ2-5,TRBD2,TRBV7-7,CASSPRTSGETQYF,TGTGCTAGCAGCCCGAGGACTAGCGGGGAGACCCAGTACTTC
-,TRBJ2-5,-,TRBV11-3,CASSLTSQETQYF,TGTGCCAGCAGCTTAACAAGCCAAGAGACCCAGTACTTC
-,TRBJ1-1,-,TRBV27,CASSLYRTGYTEAFF,TGTGCCAGCAGTTTATATAGGACGGGATACACTGAAGCTTTCTTT
-,TRBJ1-1,-,TRBV15,CATSRDIGEGTEAFF,TGTGCCACCAGCAGAGATATTGGAGAAGGCACTGAAGCTTTCTTT
once,TRBJ2-2,-,TRBV2,CASSVGGTANTGELFF,TGTGCCAGCAGTGTCGGCGGGACTGCGAACACCGGGGAGCTGTTTTTT
once,TRBJ1-5,-,TRBV7-2,CASSLGGGSNQPQHF,TGTGCCAGCAGCTTAGGGGGAGGTAGCAATCAGCCCCAGCATTTT
-,TRBJ2-7,TRBD1,TRBV6-4,CASIHSWDRVSCYEQYF,TGTGCCAGCATCCACTCATGGGACAGGGTGTCCTGCTACGAGCAGTACTTC
-,TRBJ2-4,-,TRBV27,CASSLLESAKNIQYF,TGTGCCAGCAGTTTATTGGAGTCAGCCAAAAACATTCAGTACTTC
-,TRBJ2-7,-,TRBV15,CATSRDSSSSYEQYF,TGTGCCACCAGCAGAGATAGTAGCAGCTCCTACGAGCAGTACTTC
-,TRBJ2-2,TRBD2,TRBV7-2,CASSLESAGAGELFF,TGTGCCAGCAGCTTAGAAAGTGCGGGGGCCGGGGAGCTGTTTTTT
-,TRBJ1-1,-,TRBV5-4,CASRLRGSHAEAFF,TGTGCCAGCAGGCTCCGGGGATCACACGCTGAAGCTTTCTTT
-,TRBJ2-5,TRBD2,TRBV7-2,CASSLRLAGVQETQYF,TGTGCCAGCAGCTTAAGGCTAGCGGGAGTTCAAGAGACCCAGTACTTC
-,TRBJ1-5,-,TRBV19,CASSGQSMSNQPQHF,TGTGCCAGTAGCGGACAGTCAATGAGCAATCAGCCCCAGCATTTT
-,TRBJ2-3,-,TRBV27,CASSYFGGATDTQYF,TGTGCCAGCAGTTACTTCGGAGGGGCCACAGATACGCAGTATTTT
once,TRBJ2-3,-,TRBV4-2,CASSQEAFSGRLDTQYF,TGTGCCAGCAGCCAGGAGGCCTTCTCGGGAAGGTTAGATACGCAGTATTTT
-,TRBJ1-4,-,TRBV30,CAWDQGGMTTNEKLFF,TGTGCCTGGGACCAGGGAGGGATGACGACTAATGAAAAACTGTTTTTT
-,TRBJ2-7,-,TRBV5-1,CASSLETRSRGYEQYF,TGCGCCAGCAGCTTGGAAACGCGGTCCCGAGGGTACGAGCAGTACTTC
-,TRBJ2-1,-,TRBV3-1/TRBV3-2,CASSQESGRSSYNEQFF,TGTGCCAGCAGCCAAGAATCAGGGAGGAGCTCCTACAATGAGCAGTTCTTC
-,TRBJ1-4,TRBD1,TRBV7-9,CASSSYPTGWEEKLFF,TGTGCCAGCAGCTCGTACCCGACAGGGTGGGAGGAAAAACTGTTTTTT
-,TRBJ1-2,-,TRBV6-1,CASSEFGGSYGYTF,TGTGCCAGCAGTGAATTTGGGGGCTCCTATGGCTACACCTTC
-,TRBJ2-1,TRBD2,TRBV7-9,CASSPLAGGPRNEQFF,TGTGCCAGCAGCCCACTAGCGGGAGGGCCGAGGAATGAGCAGTTCTTC
few,TRBJ2-7,-,TRBV3-1/TRBV3-2,CASSHPGLYEQYF,TGTGCCAGCAGCCACCCTGGCCTCTACGAGCAGTACTTC
-,TRBJ2-1,TRBD2,TRBV5-1,CASGGSGSHNEQFF,TGCGCCAGCGGAGGTAGCGGGAGCCACAATGAGCAGTTCTTC
-,TRBJ1-2,-,TRBV19,CASTEFGGYSYGYTF,TGTGCCAGTACGGAATTCGGGGGTTATAGCTATGGCTACACCTTC
-,TRBJ2-1,-,TRBV28,CASSLSPPLATGSSYNEQFF,TGTGCCAGCAGTTTATCCCCGCCACTTGCCACGGGAAGCTCCTACAATGAGCAGTTCTTC
-,TRBJ1-3,-,TRBV9,CASSTPGAGNTIYF,TGTGCCAGCAGCACCCCAGGGGCTGGAAACACCATATATTTT
-,TRBJ2-5,-,TRBV28,CASSPSGVETQYF,TGTGCCAGCAGTCCCTCGGGGGTGGAGACCCAGTACTTC
-,TRBJ2-3,TRBD1,TRBV24-1,CATSIQGVTDTQYF,TGTGCCACCAGTATCCAGGGGGTGACAGATACGCAGTATTTT
few,TRBJ2-1,TRBD1,TRBV28,CASSFTSGGLGSYNEQFF,TGTGCCAGCAGTTTCACGTCAGGGGGCCTGGGTTCCTACAATGAGCAGTTCTTC
-,TRBJ2-1,-,TRBV3-1/TRBV3-2,CASSQVGASEQFF,TGTGCCAGCAGCCAGGTCGGCGCTAGTGAGCAGTTCTTC
-,TRBJ2-7,-,TRBV19,CASSQSRAYEQYF,TGTGCCAGTAGTCAAAGCCGGGCCTACGAGCAGTACTTC
-,TRBJ1-5,TRBD1,TRBV2,CASSEPAGGQPQHF,TGTGCCAGCAGTGAGCCGGCAGGGGGTCAGCCCCAGCATTTT
-,TRBJ2-7,TRBD2,TRBV2,CASSAGTSGLPSYEQYF,TGTGCCAGCAGCGCCGGGACTAGCGGCTTACCATCCTACGAGCAGTACTTC
-,TRBJ2-1,TRBD2,TRBV9,CASSITSGRETIYNEQFF,TGTGCCAGCAGCATAACTAGCGGGAGGGAGACTATTTACAATGAGCAGTTCTTC